This entry concerns a single T cell receptor beta chain. Which antigen it targets is not known. Base qualities are not at hand, and no much larger clone is one base apart. This sample is part of a study of graft-versus-host responses after intestinal transplantation (dated by TCRdb to the early 2020s). About the investigation overall: The transplants that recipients got were multivisceral, liver-intestinal, or isolated intestinal. A peak of at least 4% donor T cells among recipient peripheral blood mononuclear cells was the definition used for donor T cell macrochimerism. Rather than going through the commercial service, samples from a few later patients were sequenced in-house on an Illumina MiSeq and processed with MiXCR. To identify alloreactive clones, pre-transplant mixed lymphocyte reaction products were sequenced and then compared with unstimulated pre-transplant donor and recipient T cells. Graft-versus-host and host-versus-graft alloreactive T cell clones were tracked in the graft, circulation and bone marrow after intestinal transplantation using bulk TCR-beta CDR3 sequencing. Every recipient was given anti-thymocyte globulin induction, followed by approximately 3 years of maintenance tacrolimus and steroids. The cohort enrolled under 25 intestinal transplant recipients including one retransplant, and a few patients lacking pretransplant specimens were excluded.

Reading from cysteine to phenylalanine, the CDR3 counts 15 amino acids. Only CDR3 DNA remains: 45 bases, in frame from the first base. CDR1 is given as SEHNR and CDR2 as FQNEAQ, both from the germline V gene (reference sequence). V is reduced by 1 base and J by 6 bases, leaving a spacing of 15 bases between them. The sample's time point label, in plain terms: cells obtained before transplantation from donor or recipient. CD3+CD4+ and CD3+CD8+ populations were FACS-sorted from unstimulated pre-transplant donor and recipient cells taken from spleen or lymph nodes. Paper-wide results and their limitations: Early after transplant, peak levels of circulating GvH clones were associated with declines in HvG clones. In the allografts of patients with donor T cell macrochimerism, GvH to HvG T cell clonal ratios were high. GvH clones were found in recipient bone marrow, and some of the GvH clones appeared earlier in ileal mucosa or blood, which is consistent with an intestinal mucosal origin. The relatively low number and heterogeneity of intestinal transplant patients limited the conclusions.

The library relied on the immunoSEQ multiplex PCR assay. In most patients, genomic DNA was isolated using the Qiagen DNeasy Blood and Tissue Kit and sent frozen to Adaptive Biotechnologies for TCR sequencing. Adaptive Biotechnologies carried out high-throughput TCR-beta CDR3 sequencing of genomic DNA for most patients. Concerning the study's data processing: TCR sequencing data for approximately 19 patients were retrieved from Adaptive's ImmunoSEQ software; a few other patients were processed with MiXCR and VDJtools. To correct CD4 versus CD8 sorting errors, sequences present in both subsets at a frequency ratio below 5:1 were removed. CDR3 nucleotide sequences shared between donor and recipient were removed because the origin of such sequences could not be assigned. At least 2-fold expansion over unstimulated cells and a minimum CFSE-low frequency of 0.002% (template counts) or 0.001% (read counts) were required for clones to be classified as alloreactive. Clones were considered mappable if detected in sequenced pre-transplant spleen, lymph node, or MLR CFSE-low populations of the donor or recipient. Cumulative frequency of alloreactive clones was calculated as a percentage of all sequences weighted by copy number. Not all clones reach the TCRdb copy of this immuneACCESS table, which keeps in-frame sequences only. Checked studies attribute under half of the gap to unresolved V genes and leave the rest unexplained. V and J calls and clone size come straight from that table; D and trimming were deduced from the DNA. The sample table records under 100,000 clones; 80% to 95% of these occur just once. The ten largest account for 1.1% of the sample.

The source material was unstimulated CD8+ T cells sorted from spleen or lymph node cells, sampled before transplant. The receptor was derived from a human donor who was the organ donor for an intestinal transplant. The chain links TRBV7-9 with TRBJ1-2, with no confidently assigned D gene. The CDR3 here reads CASSLVARVLDGYTF. The DNA sequence reads TGTGCCAGCAGCTTAGTGGCTCGGGTACTGGATGGCTACACCTTC.